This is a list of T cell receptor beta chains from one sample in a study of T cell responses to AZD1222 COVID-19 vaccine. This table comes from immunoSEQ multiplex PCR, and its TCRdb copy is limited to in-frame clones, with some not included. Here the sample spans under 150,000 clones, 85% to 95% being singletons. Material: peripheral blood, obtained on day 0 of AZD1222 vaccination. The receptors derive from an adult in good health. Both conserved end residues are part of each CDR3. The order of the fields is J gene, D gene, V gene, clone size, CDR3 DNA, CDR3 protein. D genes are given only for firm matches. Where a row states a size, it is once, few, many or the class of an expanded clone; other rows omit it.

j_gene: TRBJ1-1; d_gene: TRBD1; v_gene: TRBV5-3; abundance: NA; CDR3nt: TGTGCCAGAAGCATACGGGACAGGAAGGCTGAAGCTTTCTTT; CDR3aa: CARSIRDRKAEAFF
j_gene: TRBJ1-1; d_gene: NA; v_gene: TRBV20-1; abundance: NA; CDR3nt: TGCAGTGCTAGTGGACACTTGAACACTGAAGCTTTCTTT; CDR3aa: CSASGHLNTEAFF
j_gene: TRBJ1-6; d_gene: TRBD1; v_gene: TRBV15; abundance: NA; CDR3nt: TGTGCCACCAGCAGAGCAAAACAGGGGAATTCACCCCTCCACTTT; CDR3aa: CATSRAKQGNSPLHF
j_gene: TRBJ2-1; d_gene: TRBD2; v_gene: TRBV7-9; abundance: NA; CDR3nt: TGTGCCAGCAGCTTAGTCGCTAGCGGTAACCCCGAGCAGTTCTTC; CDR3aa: CASSLVASGNPEQFF
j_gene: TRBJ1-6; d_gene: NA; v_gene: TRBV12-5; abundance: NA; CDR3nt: TGTGCTAGTGGTTACTCGCGGAGCTCCTATAATTCACCCCTCCACTTT; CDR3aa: CASGYSRSSYNSPLHF
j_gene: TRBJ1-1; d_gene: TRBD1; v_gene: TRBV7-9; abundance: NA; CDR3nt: TGTGCCAGCAGCTACCAGGGGGGCGGAGCTGAAGCTTTCTTT; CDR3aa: CASSYQGGGAEAFF
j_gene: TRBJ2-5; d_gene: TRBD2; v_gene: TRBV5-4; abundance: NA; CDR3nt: TGTGCCAGCAGCCCGAAGACTAGCGGGAGGGGAGAGACCCAGTACTTC; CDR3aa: CASSPKTSGRGETQYF
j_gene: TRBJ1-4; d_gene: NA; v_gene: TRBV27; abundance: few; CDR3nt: TGTGCCAGCAGTTTAAGTCCGCCAAGGCGGGAAAAACTGTTTTTT; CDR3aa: CASSLSPPRREKLFF
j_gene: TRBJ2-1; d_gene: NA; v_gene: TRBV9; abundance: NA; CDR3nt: TGTGCCAGCAGCCCACTTCTGGGACCTAAACCCTACAATGAGCAGTTCTTC; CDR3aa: CASSPLLGPKPYNEQFF
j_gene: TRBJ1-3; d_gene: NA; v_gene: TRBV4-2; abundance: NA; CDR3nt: TGTGCCAGCAGCCAAGTCAAGGGGTGGGGGAACACCATATATTTT; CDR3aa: CASSQVKGWGNTIYF
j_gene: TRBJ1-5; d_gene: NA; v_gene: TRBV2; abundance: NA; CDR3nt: TGTGCCAGCAGTGACAGAGCTCATAGCAATCAGCCCCAGCATTTT; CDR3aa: CASSDRAHSNQPQHF
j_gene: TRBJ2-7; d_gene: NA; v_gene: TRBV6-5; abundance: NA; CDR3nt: TGTGCCAGCAGAATACAGGGCCCTAGGGCCTACGAGCAGTACTTC; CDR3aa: CASRIQGPRAYEQYF
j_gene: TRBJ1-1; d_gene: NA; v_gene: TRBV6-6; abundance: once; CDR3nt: TGTGCCAGCAGTCACCGACAGAGCGAAGTTATGAACACTGAAGCTTTCTTT; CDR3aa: CASSHRQSEVMNTEAFF
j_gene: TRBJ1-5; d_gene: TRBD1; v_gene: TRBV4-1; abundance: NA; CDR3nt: TGCGCCAGCAGCAAACAGGGGGGGATCGGCAATCAGCCCCAGCATTTT; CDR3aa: CASSKQGGIGNQPQHF
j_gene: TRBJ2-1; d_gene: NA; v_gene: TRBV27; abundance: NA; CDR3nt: TGTGCCAGCAGTTTAGCGGCAGACTGGAGTGAGCAGTTCTTC; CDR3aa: CASSLAADWSEQFF
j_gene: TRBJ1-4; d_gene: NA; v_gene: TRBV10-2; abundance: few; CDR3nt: TGCGCCAGCAGTGAGACAGAGGGAAAACTGTTTTTT; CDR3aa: CASSETEGKLFF
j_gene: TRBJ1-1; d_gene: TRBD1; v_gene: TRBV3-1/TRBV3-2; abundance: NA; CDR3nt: TGTGCCAGCAGCCAAGGGGACAGGGCGGACACTGAAGCTTTCTTT; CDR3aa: CASSQGDRADTEAFF
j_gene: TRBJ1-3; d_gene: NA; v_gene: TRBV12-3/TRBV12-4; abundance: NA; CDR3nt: TGTGCCAGCATTCAGGGGTTGGGAAACACCATATATTTT; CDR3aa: CASIQGLGNTIYF
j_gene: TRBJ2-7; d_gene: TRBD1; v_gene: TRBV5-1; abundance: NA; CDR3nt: TGCGCCAGCAGCCCGGGACAGGGGGCCGACGAGCAGTACTTC; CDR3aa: CASSPGQGADEQYF
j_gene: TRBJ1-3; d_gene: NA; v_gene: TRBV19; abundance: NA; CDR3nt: TGTGCCAGTACCTACGTAGGGCACTCTGGAAACACCATATATTTT; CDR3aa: CASTYVGHSGNTIYF
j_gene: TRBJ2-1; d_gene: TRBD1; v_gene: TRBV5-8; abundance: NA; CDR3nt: TGTGCCAGCAGCCGGGACAGGCACAATGAGCAGTTCTTC; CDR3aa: CASSRDRHNEQFF
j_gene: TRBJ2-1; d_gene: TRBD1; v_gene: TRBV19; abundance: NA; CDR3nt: TGTGCCAGTAGTCCGGGACAGGGCCCCTACAATGAGCAGTTCTTC; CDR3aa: CASSPGQGPYNEQFF
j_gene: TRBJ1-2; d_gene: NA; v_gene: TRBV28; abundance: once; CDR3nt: TGTGCCAGCAGTTTAGGCCTCGAGGGGGGCTACACCTTC; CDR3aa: CASSLGLEGGYTF
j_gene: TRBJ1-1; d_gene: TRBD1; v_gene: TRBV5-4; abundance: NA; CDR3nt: TGTGCCACCACCGGGACAGGGGGCGTCGAGGCTTTCTTT; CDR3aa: CATTGTGGVEAFF
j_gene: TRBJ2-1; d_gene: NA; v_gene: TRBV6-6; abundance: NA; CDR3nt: TGTGCCAGCAGTTACACAGGGAACTCCTACAATGAGCAGTTCTTC; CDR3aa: CASSYTGNSYNEQFF
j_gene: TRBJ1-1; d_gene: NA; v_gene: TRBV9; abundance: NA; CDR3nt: TGTGCCAGCAGCCGACAAGTGAACACTGAAGCTTTCTTT; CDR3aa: CASSRQVNTEAFF
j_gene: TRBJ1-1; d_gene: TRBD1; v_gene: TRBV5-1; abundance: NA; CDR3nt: TGCGCCAGCAGCTTGGGGACAGGGATCACTGAAGCTTTCTTT; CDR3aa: CASSLGTGITEAFF
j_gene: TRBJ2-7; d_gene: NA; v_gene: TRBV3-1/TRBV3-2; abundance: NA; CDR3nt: TGTGCCAGCAGCCAAGGGAACTCCCCATTCGTGGAGCAGTACTTC; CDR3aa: CASSQGNSPFVEQYF
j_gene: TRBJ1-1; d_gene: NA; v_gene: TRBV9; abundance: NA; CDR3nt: TGTGCCAGCAGCGTAGCCGGGGGGGCCACTGAAGCTTTCTTT; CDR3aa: CASSVAGGATEAFF
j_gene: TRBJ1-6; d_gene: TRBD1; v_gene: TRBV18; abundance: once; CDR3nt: TGTGCCAGCTCATCTCGAGGGATCGGACAGGGGTATAATTCACCCCTCCACTTT; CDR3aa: CASSSRGIGQGYNSPLHF
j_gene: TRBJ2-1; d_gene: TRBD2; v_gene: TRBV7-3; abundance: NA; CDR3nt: TGTGCCAGCAGCCTGGGACTAGCGTGGAATGAGCAGTTCTTC; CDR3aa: CASSLGLAWNEQFF
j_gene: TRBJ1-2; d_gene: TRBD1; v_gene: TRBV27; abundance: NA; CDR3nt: TGTGCCAGCAGGACCCCAGGGGGCGGATCCTATGGCTACACCTTC; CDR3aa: CASRTPGGGSYGYTF
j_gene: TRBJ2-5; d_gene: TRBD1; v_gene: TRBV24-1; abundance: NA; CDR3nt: TGTGCCACCAGTGATCCAGGGACAGCCAAAGAGACCCAGTACTTC; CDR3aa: CATSDPGTAKETQYF
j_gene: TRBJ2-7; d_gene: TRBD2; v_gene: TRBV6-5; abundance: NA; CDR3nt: TGTGCCAGCATCGTAGCGGGGGGATCCTACGAGCAGTACTTC; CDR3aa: CASIVAGGSYEQYF
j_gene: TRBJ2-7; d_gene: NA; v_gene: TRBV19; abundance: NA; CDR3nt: TGTGCCAGTAGTTCTGCTCAACCCCCTCGGGAGCAGTACTTC; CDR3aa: CASSSAQPPREQYF
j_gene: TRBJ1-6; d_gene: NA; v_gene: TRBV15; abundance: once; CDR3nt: TGTGCCACCAGCAGGGGAATGGGAGTAGGAGGGTCACCCCTCCACTTT; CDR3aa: CATSRGMGVGGSPLHF
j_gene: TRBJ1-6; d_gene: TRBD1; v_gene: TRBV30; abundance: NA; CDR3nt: TGTGCCTCGGGACAGGGATATTCACCCCTCCACTTT; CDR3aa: CASGQGYSPLHF
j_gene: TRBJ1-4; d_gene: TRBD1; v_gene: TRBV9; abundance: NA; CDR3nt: TGTGCCAGCAGCGTAGGTGTTGGGACAGAAAATGAAAAACTGTTTTTT; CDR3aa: CASSVGVGTENEKLFF
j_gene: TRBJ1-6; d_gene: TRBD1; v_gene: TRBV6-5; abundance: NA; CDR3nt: TGTGCCAGCAGTTATGACAGGGGGAATCCACCCCTCCACTTT; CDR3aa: CASSYDRGNPPLHF
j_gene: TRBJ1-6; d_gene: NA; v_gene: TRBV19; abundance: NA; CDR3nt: TGTGCCAGTAGTATAGGGGGCCAGAATTCACCCCTCCACTTT; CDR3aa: CASSIGGQNSPLHF
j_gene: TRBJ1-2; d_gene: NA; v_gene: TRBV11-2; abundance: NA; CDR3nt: TGTGCCAGCAGCCTGGACACAAACTATGGCTACACCTTC; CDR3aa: CASSLDTNYGYTF
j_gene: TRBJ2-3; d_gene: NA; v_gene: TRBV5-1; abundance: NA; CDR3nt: TGCGCCAGCAGCTTGGGCGACGCCAGCACAGATACGCAGTATTTT; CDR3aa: CASSLGDASTDTQYF
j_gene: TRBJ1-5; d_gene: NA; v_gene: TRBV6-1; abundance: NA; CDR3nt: TGTGCCAGCAGTGGGTCCCGGGTGGGAGGCAATCAGCCCCAGCATTTT; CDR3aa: CASSGSRVGGNQPQHF
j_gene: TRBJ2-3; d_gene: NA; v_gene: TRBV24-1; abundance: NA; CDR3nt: TGTGCCACCAGTGAGGGCGACCGTAGCACAGATACGCAGTATTTT; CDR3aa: CATSEGDRSTDTQYF
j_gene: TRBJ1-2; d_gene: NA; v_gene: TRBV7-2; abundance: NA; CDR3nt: TGTGCCAGCAGCCCTATTTCCGGGAATAACTATGGCTACACCTTC; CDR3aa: CASSPISGNNYGYTF
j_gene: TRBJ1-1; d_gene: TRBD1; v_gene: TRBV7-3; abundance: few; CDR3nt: TGTGCCAGCAGCTTAAGCGGGACAGGGAGGACTGAAGCTTTCTTT; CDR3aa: CASSLSGTGRTEAFF
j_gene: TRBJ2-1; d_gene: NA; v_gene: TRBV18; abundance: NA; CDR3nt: TGTGCCAGCTCACCCTCTCACGGAAATGAGCAGTTCTTC; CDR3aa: CASSPSHGNEQFF
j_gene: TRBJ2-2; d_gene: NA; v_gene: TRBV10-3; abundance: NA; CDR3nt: TGTGCCATCAGTGAGCCGGATTTACGACAGGTGTTAAGTACCGGGGAGCTGTTTTTT; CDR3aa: CAISEPDLRQVLSTGELFF
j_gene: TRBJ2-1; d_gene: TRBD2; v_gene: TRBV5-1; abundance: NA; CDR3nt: TGCGCCAGCAGCTTCTCCGGGACTAGCGGGACCTTATACAATGAGCAGTTCTTC; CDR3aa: CASSFSGTSGTLYNEQFF
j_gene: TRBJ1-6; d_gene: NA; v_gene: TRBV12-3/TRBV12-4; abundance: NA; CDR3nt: TGTGCCAGCAGTTTTCAGTCACCCCTCCACTTT; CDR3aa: CASSFQSPLHF
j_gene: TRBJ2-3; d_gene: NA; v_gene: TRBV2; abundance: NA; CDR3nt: TGTGCCAGCAGTACCGGGACTAGCACAGATACGCAGTATTTT; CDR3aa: CASSTGTSTDTQYF
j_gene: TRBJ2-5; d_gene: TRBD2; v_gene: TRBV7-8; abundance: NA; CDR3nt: TGTGCCAGCACCCGAAACCCGCTCGTTAGACTAGCGGGAAGGGTAGCCCAGTACTTC; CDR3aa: CASTRNPLVRLAGRVAQYF
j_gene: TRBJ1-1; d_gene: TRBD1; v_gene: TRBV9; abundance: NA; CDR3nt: TGTGCCAGCAGCGTACACCGGGACAGGGTCACTGAAGCTTTCTTT; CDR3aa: CASSVHRDRVTEAFF
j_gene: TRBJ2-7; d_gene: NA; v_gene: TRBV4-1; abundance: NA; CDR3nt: TGCGCCAGCAGCCAAGAATTCACGCGGCGGCACGGGGTATACGAGCAGTACTTC; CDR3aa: CASSQEFTRRHGVYEQYF
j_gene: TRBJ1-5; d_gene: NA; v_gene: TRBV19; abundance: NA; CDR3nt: TGTGCCAGTAGTATAGAAGGTTATAGCAATCAGCCCCAGCATTTT; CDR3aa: CASSIEGYSNQPQHF
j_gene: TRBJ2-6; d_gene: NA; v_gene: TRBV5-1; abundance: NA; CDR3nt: TGCGCCAGCAGCTTGACAGGGATGGTGGCTGGGGCCAACGTCCTGACTTTC; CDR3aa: CASSLTGMVAGANVLTF
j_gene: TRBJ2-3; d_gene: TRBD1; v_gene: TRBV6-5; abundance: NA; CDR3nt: TGTGCCAGCAGACACACAGGGGGCGGGGATACGCAGTATTTT; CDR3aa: CASRHTGGGDTQYF
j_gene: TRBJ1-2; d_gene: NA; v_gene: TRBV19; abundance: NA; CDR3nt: TGTGCCAGTAGTATGGGGTTTTTGAACTATGGCTACACCTTC; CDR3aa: CASSMGFLNYGYTF
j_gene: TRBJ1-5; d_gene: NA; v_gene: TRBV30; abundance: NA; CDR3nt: TGTGCCTGGAGTCTCGGCGTTTGGCAGCCCCAGCATTTT; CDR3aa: CAWSLGVWQPQHF